This T cell receptor beta chain was captured by sequencing in a study of post-analysis software for immune sequencing data. Looking at the study overall: Secondary progressive, relapsing-remitting and progressive-relapsing multiple sclerosis were among the included disease courses.

Germline V gene sequence: CDR1 MNHEY, CDR2 SMNVEV (reference sequence). V shed 6 bases and J shed 0 bases, with 10 bases lying between them. CDR3 length equals 14 residues. Comment on this clonotype: The antigen is undetermined.

Study results and caveats: Patients used about 5 TRBV segments, including TRBV5-6, TRBV5-1 and TRBV20-1, more often than controls. Multiple sclerosis patients showed significantly lower normalized Chao1 diversity than controls did.

TCR beta cDNA libraries had unique molecular identifiers. T cells numbering roughly 0.9 to 10 million yielded cDNA molecules that totaled about 500,000. TCRdb itself ran the PCR reads through MiXCR, one entry per CDR3 protein. Of about 260,000 distinct CDR3 sequences listed, 30% to 45% are singletons. The TCR sequence derives from a girl aged 10-17 years with multiple sclerosis. The gene calls are TRBV27 and TRBJ2-3; D unresolved. Sequenced material: blood. CDR3 sequence: CASSRILSTDTQYF. The CDR3 nucleotides are TGTGCCAGCAGCCGGATCCTCAGCACAGATACGCAGTATTTT.